The subject of this entry is one T cell receptor (beta chain). Germline CDR1 reads SNHLY; CDR2 reads FYNNEI. V lost 4 bases and J lost 0, with 10 bases in between. This CDR3 comprises 15 residues. The data belong to a study of blood T cell repertoires in COVID-19. Profiling relied on immunoSEQ multiplex PCR, and the TCRdb table lists in-frame clones only, not all of them. Altogether a few hundred thousand clones are present, roughly 80% being singletons, with the ten largest covering 4.2%. Source material: peripheral blood. This sequence originates from a man between 60 and 75 years old with acute or convalescent COVID-19. This chain links TRBV2 with TRBJ1-5; the D gene is possibly TRBD1 (6 bases). CDR3 DNA sequence: TGTGCCAGCAGTGGGACAGTCAATAGCAATCAGCCCCAGCATTTT. This codes for CASSGTVNSNQPQHF. Drawing the rest from reference TRBV2 and TRBJ1-5, the complete variable domain is EPEVTQTPSHQVTQMGQEVILRCVPISNHLYFYWYRQILGQKVEFLVSFYNNEISEKSEIFDDQFSVERPDGSNFTLKIRSTKLEDSAMYFCASSGTVNSNQPQHFGDGTRLSIL.